Presented here are 12 T cell receptor beta chains from one specimen sequenced in a study of post-analysis software for immune sequencing data. These receptors have no identified antigens. Regarding the study as a whole: Patients carried roughly 5 TRBV segments more frequently than controls did, and TRBV5-6, TRBV5-1 and TRBV20-1 were among them.

Unique molecular identifiers had been added to the TCR beta cDNA libraries. TCRdb analysed the PCR reads with MiXCR anew, one entry per CDR3 protein. The table shows about 560,000 distinct CDR3 sequences, with around 40% occurring only once. Specimen: blood. These TCRs come from a girl aged 5 to 17 with multiple sclerosis.

The V call is TRBV7-9, the J call TRBJ1-1; D unresolved. The germline CDR1 and CDR2 sequences are SEHNR and FQNEAQ (reference sequence). The CDR3 sequence is 14 residues long. Trimming took 5 bases from V and 1 from J, leaving 11 bases between them. CDR3: CASSREAGNTEAFF. CDR3 bases: TGTGCCAGCAGCCGGGAGGCGGGGAACACTGAAGCTTTCTTT.

This chain uses TRBV12-3 or TRBV12-4 with TRBJ2-5, with 7 positions matching TRBD1. CDR3 size: 13 residues. V dropped 6 bases and J dropped 11; count of bases not matched to a gene: 12. CDR3 sequence reads: CASSNRGNNEQYF. The CDR3 nucleotides read TGTGCCAGCAGCAACAGGGGTAACAATGAGCAGTACTTC.

V is TRBV20-1 and J is TRBJ2-7, with a weak D call TRBD1 (5 bases). V was trimmed by 5 bases and J by 0 bases, leaving 14 bases between them. Per germline, CDR1 DFQATT and CDR2 SNEGSKA (reference sequence). This CDR3 region has 14 residues. In DNA, the CDR3 is TGCAGTGCTTCAGGGCCCCCGAGCTCCTACGAGCAGTACTTC. This sequence encodes CSASGPPSSYEQYF.

This clonotype was counted between two and nine times. V usage is TRBV6-6 and J usage is TRBJ2-7, with 7 bases matching TRBD2. This CDR3 has 14 residues. Germline CDR1 reads MNHNY; CDR2 reads SVGAGI (reference sequence). V lost 7 bases to trimming and J lost 7 bases; unmatched junction nucleotides: 13. The CDR3 loop is CASKGGSHQGEQYF. CDR3 coding DNA: TGTGCCAGCAAGGGCGGGAGCCACCAGGGAGAGCAGTACTTC.

This clonotype was counted between two and nine times. The V call is TRBV11-2, the J call TRBJ1-5; D unresolved. CDR3 length equals 13 residues. The V gene's germline CDR1 is SGHAT and CDR2 FQNNGV. V lost 0 bases and J lost 4, with 4 bases in between. Here the CDR3 reads CASSLELNQPQHF. The CDR3 bases are TGTGCCAGCAGCTTAGAACTTAATCAGCCCCAGCATTTT.

The chain combines TRBV7-2 with TRBJ2-5; D is perhaps TRBD2 (5 bases). Trimming removed 4 bases at V and 1 base at J, with 10 bases between. CDR3 length: 14 amino acids. Germline assignment: CDR1 SGHTA and CDR2 FQGNSA. In DNA, the CDR3 is TGTGCCAGCAGCTCGAACCGGGGCCAAGAGACCCAGTACTTC. It specifies CASSSNRGQETQYF.

The chain joins TRBV4-2 to TRBJ1-1; D remains ambiguous. Per germline, CDR1 LGHNA and CDR2 YNFKEQ. The CDR3 covers 15 residues. V was cut by 2 bases and J by 1 base, with 11 bases left in between. CDR3 in DNA: TGTGCCAGCAGCCAAATAACTTCAGGGAACACTGAAGCTTTCTTT. This encodes CASSQITSGNTEAFF.

This clonotype was detected only a few times. This chain links TRBV12-3 or TRBV12-4 with TRBJ2-5; D is unresolved. This CDR3 has 13 residues. Trimming shortened V by 6 bases and J by 1 base, and 9 bases separated the two germline ends. In DNA, the CDR3 is TGTGCCAGCAGATGGACGGTCCAAGAGACCCAGTACTTC. It yields the protein CASRWTVQETQYF.

The chain links TRBV29-1 to TRBJ1-2; D remains unclear. V dropped 3 bases and J dropped 4 bases, with 9 bases sitting between them. The germline gives CDR1 SQVTM, CDR2 ANQGSEA. The CDR3 contains 12 residues. CDR3 DNA sequence: TGCAGCGTTGACAGGTATAGCTATGGCTACACCTTC. Translating it yields CSVDRYSYGYTF.

The CDR3 loop is CASSLGSSGYTDTQYF. The CDR3 nucleotides read TGTGCCAGCAGCTTGGGGTCTAGCGGGTACACAGATACGCAGTATTTT. The chain carries TRBV5-5 and TRBJ2-3, with 8 bases matching TRBD2. Losses at the gene ends were 0 bases for V and 2 bases for J; bases not matched to a gene: 5. The length of the CDR3 is 16 residues. CDR1 SGHKS and CDR2 YYEKEE come from the germline V gene (reference sequence).

The chain carries TRBV6-1 and TRBJ2-1; 10 bases are shared with TRBD1. Germline CDR1 reads MNHNS; CDR2 reads SASEGT. After removal of 5 bases from V and 0 bases from J, the junction contained 22 bases not matched to a gene. The CDR3 has 22 amino acids. The CDR3 loop reads CASSQSRDRGPRTFYSYNEQFF. The CDR3, as DNA: TGTGCCAGCAGTCAGTCCCGGGACAGGGGTCCACGGACTTTCTACTCCTACAATGAGCAGTTCTTC.

This clonotype was observed a handful of times. This sequence joins TRBV28 and TRBJ1-5, with a weak D call TRBD1 (5 bases). Germline V gene sequence: CDR1 MDHEN, CDR2 SYDVKM. The CDR3 sequence is 12 residues long. The V end lost 5 bases, the J end lost 8 bases, and 10 bases lay between the germline ends. The CDR3 loop is CASSKGREPQHF. The CDR3 region has the DNA TGTGCCAGCAGTAAGGGGCGGGAGCCCCAGCATTTT.